Listed below are T cell receptor beta chains from one sample, sequenced in a study of blood T cell repertoires in COVID-19. TCRdb's table, derived via immunoSEQ multiplex PCR, lists solely in-frame clones and lacks some. The sample carries some 110,000 clones, around 90% recorded once. The sequencing input was peripheral blood. Every receptor here comes from a human donor in a cohort sampled during active COVID-19. Both conserved end residues are trimmed from each CDR3.

j_gene,len,v_gene,CDR3aa
TRBJ1-1,12,TRBV5-4,ASSLDPRNTEAF
TRBJ1-5,12,TRBV19,ASSTQGVDQPQH
TRBJ2-2,13,TRBV6-5,ASRPTELNTGELF
TRBJ2-7,15,TRBV4-1,ASSQDKGRGDSYEQY
TRBJ2-7,12,TRBV29-1,SVGGLAGDYEQY
TRBJ2-7,12,TRBV19,ASSGKSVLREQY
TRBJ2-7,12,TRBV19,ASRITGDTYEQY
TRBJ1-1,9,TRBV12-3/TRBV12-4,ASSLLPRAF
TRBJ1-1,16,TRBV5-1,ASSLARGAPKMNTEAF
TRBJ1-1,12,TRBV29-1,SVRGHWGNTEAF
TRBJ1-1,14,TRBV28,ASSFRQGILSTEAF
TRBJ2-6,13,TRBV18,ASCLGGAGANVLT
TRBJ2-7,12,TRBV7-2,ASSLAGRRYEQY
TRBJ1-2,13,TRBV28,ASTEGGARAYGYT
TRBJ2-2,15,TRBV3-1/TRBV3-2,ASSQDLGRGNTGELF
TRBJ2-5,13,TRBV6-2/TRBV6-3,ASSSEETGPETQY
TRBJ1-5,14,TRBV19,ASRTGQGRRNQPQH
TRBJ2-1,13,TRBV5-5,ASSSGTSGYNEQF
TRBJ1-1,12,TRBV9,ASSVVGVGTEAF
TRBJ1-1,12,TRBV11-3,ASSMGGSNTEAF
TRBJ2-5,16,TRBV5-4,ASSLDRVFGLTQETQY
TRBJ2-5,11,TRBV5-1,ASSPQGQETQY
TRBJ2-2,14,TRBV24-1,ATSDSRLANTGELF
TRBJ2-1,13,TRBV18,ASSGAEQTYNEQF
TRBJ1-5,14,TRBV7-2,ASSLGQGVGNQPQH
TRBJ2-7,13,TRBV18,ASSPPQGSSYEQY
TRBJ1-5,18,TRBV30,AWSLNLGTGFSWRNQPQH
TRBJ1-5,12,TRBV28,ASTRGGDNQPQH
TRBJ2-1,12,TRBV9,ASSVGQGAFEQF
TRBJ2-7,12,TRBV29-1,SVGGGTGAYEQY
TRBJ2-2,14,TRBV27,ASRNVGVANTGELF
TRBJ2-5,12,TRBV19,ASSNAGSPAAQY
TRBJ2-1,13,TRBV2,ASSERGGAYNEQF
TRBJ2-1,14,TRBV5-1,ASSFGRGGSNNEQF
TRBJ2-3,14,TRBV2,ASSAVGGTSTDTQY
TRBJ1-4,12,TRBV25-1,ASSDTGIHEKLF
TRBJ2-2,16,TRBV27,ASSSSTGVSLYTGELF
TRBJ1-4,14,TRBV18,ASSPPGPYSDEKLF
TRBJ2-7,11,TRBV5-1,ASSLTGVGEQY
TRBJ1-2,11,TRBV7-3,ASSAQEFYGYT
TRBJ1-5,13,TRBV2,ASNDRQGRSQPQH
TRBJ2-5,14,TRBV19,ASSTHRQGLGETQY
TRBJ2-1,13,TRBV12-5,ASGWTRTSYNEQF
TRBJ2-2,10,TRBV28,ASLRDPGELF
TRBJ1-4,9,TRBV24-1,APGKREKLF
TRBJ2-3,13,TRBV7-2,ASSLAATNTDTQY
TRBJ2-5,11,TRBV2,ASKRAEQETQY
TRBJ2-1,14,TRBV7-9,ASTSPAGTSDNEQF
TRBJ1-5,13,TRBV6-6,ASIDRALSNQPQH
TRBJ2-2,14,TRBV5-1,ASSLDGTGYPGELF
TRBJ2-1,15,TRBV3-1/TRBV3-2,ASSQDKLAGVDNEQF
TRBJ2-7,11,TRBV12-3/TRBV12-4,ASSPGQSYEQY
TRBJ2-1,16,TRBV21-1,ASSKFGPSGVPHNEQF
TRBJ2-7,13,TRBV18,ASSARDRGLYEQY
TRBJ2-2,12,TRBV9,ASSVTGSTGELF
TRBJ2-5,12,TRBV7-2,ASSPSGRQETQY
TRBJ2-5,12,TRBV5-1,ASTRVNGQETQY
TRBJ2-1,13,TRBV19,ASRFRGSSYNEQF
TRBJ1-6,10,TRBV15,ATSRSYSPLH